The sequence of this T cell receptor beta chain was determined in a study of multiple sclerosis patients with progressive multifocal leukoencephalopathy. The time point: time of PML onset. At PML onset, T3 blood samples were taken. Using immunoSEQ multiplex PCR, the repertoire was profiled, and TCRdb retains in-frame clones only, with some absent. The table has some 30,000 clones, around 85% seen once. CDR1 is SEHNR, CDR2 FQNEAQ, per germline (reference sequence). This CDR3 region has 14 residues. The ends lost 5 bases at V and 7 bases at J; junction bases unmatched: 10. The chain employs TRBV7-9 and TRBJ1-1; the match to TRBD1 covers 7 bases. The TCR sequence derives from a woman in her twenties or thirties with progressive multifocal leukoencephalopathy. The sample consisted of PBMCs, taken from a patient treated with natalizumab. The CDR3 here is CASSHPDRVIEAFF. The CDR3 nucleotides read TGTGCCAGCAGCCACCCCGACAGGGTAATTGAAGCTTTCTTT.